Here is one T cell receptor (beta chain) with its context. Its antigen is unknown. These data belong to a study of cytomegalovirus exposure and HLA in healthy donors. A multiplex PCR was run with 60 Vbeta primers and 13 Jbeta primers. Repertoires were generated with immunoSEQ multiplex PCR, while TCRdb's copy carries only in-frame clones and drops some. The profile shows approximately 93,000 clones, 82% of them singletons. The CDR3 has 14 amino acids. Trimming pared 4 bases from V and 0 bases from J, leaving 8 bases between. Germline CDR1 and CDR2: SGDLS and YYNGEE. Broader study findings: Equally common other TCR beta chains were less clonally expanded than HLA-associated ones, a later analysis found. The authors confirmed in vitro that three CMV-associated chains were specific for CMV antigens. Immune exposure information available was restricted to CMV serostatus.

At collection, donors were nominally healthy, but unrecorded immune exposures were probable. Material: PBMCs. The chain has TRBV9 and TRBJ2-1; no firm D call. The source is a man aged 50 or older in good health and CMV-seronegative. In DNA, the CDR3 is TGTGCCAGCAGCCCCGACACCTCCTACAATGAGCAGTTCTTC. It yields the protein CASSPDTSYNEQFF.